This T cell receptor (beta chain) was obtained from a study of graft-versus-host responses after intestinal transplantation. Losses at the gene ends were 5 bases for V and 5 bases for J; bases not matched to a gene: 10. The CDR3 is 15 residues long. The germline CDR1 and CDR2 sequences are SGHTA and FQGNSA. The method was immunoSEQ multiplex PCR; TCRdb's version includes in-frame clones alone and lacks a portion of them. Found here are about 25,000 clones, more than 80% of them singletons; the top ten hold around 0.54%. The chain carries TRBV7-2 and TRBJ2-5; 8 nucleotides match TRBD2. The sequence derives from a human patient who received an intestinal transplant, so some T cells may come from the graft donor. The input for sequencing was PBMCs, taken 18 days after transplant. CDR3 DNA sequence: TGTGCCAGCAGCCGCCAGCGACTAGCGAGCGAGACCCAGTACTTC. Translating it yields CASSRQRLASETQYF. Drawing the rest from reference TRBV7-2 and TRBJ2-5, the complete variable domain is GAGVSQSPSNKVTEKGKDVELRCDPISGHTALYWYRQSLGQGLEFLIYFQGNSAPDKSGLPSDRFSAERTGGSVSTLTIQRTQQEDSAVYLCASSRQRLASETQYFGPGTRLLVL.